The 25 T cell receptor beta chains given below trace back to one sample, sequenced in a study of shared clonotypes between healthy human individuals. TCRdb keeps only in-frame clones here, not all; method: immunoSEQ multiplex PCR. The data hold fewer than 600,000 clones, with 70% to 80% observed a single time. The sequencing sample was made of PBMCs. The receptors were sampled from a middle-aged woman in good health. Some clones in this sample may be carry-over from other donors' samples.

With respect to this clone: A read error may explain this, as a much larger clone is one base away. The chain uses TRBV11-2 and TRBJ1-2, with 9 bases that match TRBD1. Germline lookup yields CDR1 SGHAT and CDR2 FQNNGV. V gave up 7 bases and J gave up 6 bases; unmatched junction bases: 6. The CDR3 is 13 amino acids. CDR3 DNA: TGTGCCAGCAACTTCGGACAGGGGAATGGCTACACCTTC. Translating gives CASNFGQGNGYTF.

This clone was recorded once. V usage is TRBV5-1 and J usage is TRBJ2-1; possibly TRBD1 or TRBD2 for D (7 bases each). Germline CDR1 and CDR2: SGHRS and YFSETQ. Trimming pared 3 bases from V and 1 base from J, leaving 20 bases between. The CDR3 consists of 18 residues. CDR3 sequence (DNA): TGCGCCAGCAGCTGGGGACAGCGGACTAGTGTTTCCTACAATGAGCAGTTCTTC. Translated, it gives CASSWGQRTSVSYNEQFF.

The rearrangement uses TRBV29-1 and TRBJ2-6; unclear D gene. Germline CDR1 SQVTM, CDR2 ANQGSEA. The CDR3 extends over 13 amino acids. The CDR3 loop is CSILRSGANVLTF. The CDR3, as DNA: TGCTCTATTCTGCGCTCTGGGGCCAACGTCCTGACTTTC. Full variable domain (missing parts from reference TRBV29-1 and TRBJ2-6): SAVISQKPSRDICQRGTSLTIQCQVDSQVTMMFWYRQQPGQSLTLIATANQGSEATYESGFVIDKFPISRPNLTFSTLTVSNMSPEDSSIYLCSILRSGANVLTFGAGSRLTVL.

This chain joins TRBV30 and TRBJ2-1; TRBD2 matches 15 bases. The V gene end was trimmed by 0 bases and the J gene end by 6 bases; junction bases not matched to a gene: 9. Germline V gives CDR1 GTSNPN, CDR2 SVGIG (reference sequence). This CDR3 region has 18 residues. CDR3 sequence reads: CAWSVRGLAGGPGNEQFF. DNA for the CDR3: TGTGCCTGGAGTGTACGAGGACTAGCGGGAGGGCCTGGCAATGAGCAGTTCTTC.

V gene TRBV7-2 combines with J gene TRBJ2-3; the match to TRBD2 covers 12 bases. J gave up 1 base and V 6 bases, and 2 bases lay outside the gene matches. The germline CDR1 and CDR2 sequences are SGHTA and FQGNSA. The CDR3 contains 15 residues. The CDR3 is CASRRTSGGTDTQYF. Here the CDR3 DNA reads TGTGCCAGCAGAAGGACTAGCGGGGGCACAGATACGCAGTATTTT. The whole variable domain, remainder taken from reference TRBV7-2 and TRBJ2-3, is GAGVSQSPSNKVTEKGKDVELRCDPISGHTALYWYRQSLGQGLEFLIYFQGNSAPDKSGLPSDRFSAERTGGSVSTLTIQRTQQEDSAVYLCASRRTSGGTDTQYFGPGTRLTVL.

The gene calls are TRBV2 and TRBJ2-3; D ambiguous. V shed 5 bases and J shed 4 bases, with 10 bases lying between them. This CDR3 is built from 13 residues. The germline V gene has CDR1 SNHLY and CDR2 FYNNEI. CDR3 protein: CASSYSTADTQYF. CDR3 coding DNA: TGTGCCAGCAGTTACTCGACGGCAGATACGCAGTATTTT.

The CDR3 protein is CASRNRGDSYEQYF. Written as DNA, the CDR3 is TGTGCCAGCAGGAACCGGGGCGACTCCTACGAGCAGTACTTC. This rearrangement joins TRBV28 to TRBJ2-7; D assignment may be TRBD1 or TRBD2 (5 bases each). The CDR3 totals 14 residues. V was cut by 6 bases and J by 0 bases, with 12 bases left in between. Germline loops: CDR1 MDHEN, CDR2 SYDVKM.

This chain joins TRBV6-1 and TRBJ2-5; 9 positions match TRBD1. This CDR3 comprises 14 residues. V trimming: 3 bases; J trimming: 5 bases; junction bases outside the gene matches: 4. The germline gives CDR1 MNHNS, CDR2 SASEGT. The DNA of the CDR3 is TGTGCCAGCAGTGATAACAGGGGGCCCGAGACCCAGTACTTC. Translating it yields CASSDNRGPETQYF.

The chain links TRBV30 to TRBJ1-5; D call uncertain. Germline V gene lookup returns CDR1 GTSNPN and CDR2 SVGIG (reference sequence). The ends were cut back, 0 bases at V and 5 bases at J, with 11 bases in the middle. This CDR3 is 14 amino acids long. The CDR3 region is CAWSVMTADQPQHF. The CDR3 region has the DNA TGTGCCTGGAGTGTGATGACGGCGGATCAGCCCCAGCATTTT.

CDR3: CASSRWGHEPGLAKNIQYF. The DNA for the CDR3 is TGTGCCAGCAGTCGATGGGGACACGAACCCGGACTAGCCAAAAACATTCAGTACTTC. The chain is built from TRBV28 and TRBJ2-4; TRBD1 is a possible D gene (6 bases). The CDR3 extends over 19 amino acids. Germline CDR1 MDHEN, CDR2 SYDVKM. Deletions cut 5 bases from V and 0 bases from J, with 23 bases between. Based on the CDR3 plus reference TRBV28 and TRBJ2-4, the full variable domain is DVKVTQSSRYLVKRTGEKVFLECVQDMDHENMFWYRQDPGLGLRLIYFSYDVKMKEKGDIPEGYSVSREKKERFSLILESASTNQTSMYLCASSRWGHEPGLAKNIQYFGAGTRLSVL.

This clone has only one observation. The rearrangement links TRBV10-1 to TRBJ1-1, with D hard to call. The CDR3 has 14 amino acids. The V end lost 3 bases, the J end lost 4 bases, and 12 bases lay between the germline ends. Germline CDR1 and CDR2: WNHNN and SYGVQD (reference sequence). The CDR3 reads CASSDGEDRTEAFF. The CDR3 coding sequence is TGCGCCAGCAGTGATGGGGAGGACCGCACTGAAGCTTTCTTT.

Concerning this clone: This could be a read error, since a much larger clone is one nucleotide away. The V call is TRBV30, the J call TRBJ2-7, with 9 bases fitting TRBD2. This CDR3 has 14 amino acids. V was pared by 4 bases and J by 5 bases, with 9 bases of the junction left unmatched. Germline loops: CDR1 GTSNPN, CDR2 SVGIG (reference sequence). The CDR3 DNA reads TGTGCCTGGAATCGCGGGAGGGCCCTCGACGAGCAGTACTTC. It translates to CAWNRGRALDEQYF.

Turning to this clone: This likely came from a read error, as a far larger clone is one base away. J is TRBJ1-1 and V is TRBV6-6; weak D call: TRBD1 (6 bases). V gave up 8 bases and J gave up 7 bases, with 20 bases separating them. Per germline, CDR1 MNHNY and CDR2 SVGAGI (reference sequence). The CDR3 has 14 residues. CDR3 region: CASGGLGGGGEAFF. DNA of the CDR3: TGTGCCAGCGGTGGACTGGGGGGGGGCGGTGAAGCTTTCTTT.

Notes on this clone: Other DNA sequences in the same sample also yield this CDR3. J is TRBJ1-2 and V is TRBV18; TRBD1 matches at 9 bases. The junction had 0 bases not matched to a gene; V was cut back by 0 bases and J by 1 base. Germline CDR1 KGHSH, CDR2 LQKENI. The CDR3 is 15 residues long. In DNA, the CDR3 is TGTGCCAGCTCACCACCGGGACAGGGTAACTATGGCTACACCTTC. Amino acids: CASSPPGQGNYGYTF.

J is TRBJ2-3 and V is TRBV5-1, with D possibly matching TRBD1 (6 bases). V lost 5 bases to trimming and J lost 1 base, with 11 bases between them. This CDR3 has 14 amino acids. CDR1 and CDR2 (germline): SGHRS, YFSETQ. CDR3 sequence (DNA): TGCGCCAGCAGTCAGGACAGCGGCACAGATACGCAGTATTTT. Its translation is CASSQDSGTDTQYF.

As for this clone: It may be a read error: a sequence one base away is much more abundant. The chain employs TRBV27 and TRBJ1-1, with TRBD1 as a possible D gene (5 bases). V was clipped by 6 bases and J by 1 base, with 12 bases between them. Germline loops: CDR1 MNHEY, CDR2 SMNVEV (reference sequence). The CDR3 is 14 amino acids. The CDR3 sequence is CASSLDRTNTEAFF. DNA for the CDR3: TGTGCCAGCAGCCTCGACAGAACGAACACTGAAGCTTTCTTT.

This clone occurred once. This sequence joins TRBV19 and TRBJ2-5; D remains ambiguous. The V and J ends lost 3 bases and 4 bases respectively, with 6 bases between them. This CDR3 has 12 amino acids. In germline, CDR1 is LNHDA, CDR2 SQIVND (reference sequence). CDR3 protein: CASSMGAETQYF. Here the CDR3 DNA reads TGTGCCAGTAGTATGGGCGCAGAGACCCAGTACTTC.

The chain recombines TRBV10-3 with TRBJ2-7; D gene ambiguous. Germline lookup yields CDR1 ENHRY and CDR2 SYGVKD. The CDR3 spans 13 residues. The V and J ends lost 4 bases and 0 bases respectively, with 7 bases between them. The CDR3 protein is CAISGRGSYEQYF. CDR3 sequence (DNA): TGTGCCATCAGTGGACGCGGCTCCTACGAGCAGTACTTC.

The chain joins TRBV5-8 to TRBJ2-5; 8 nucleotides agree with TRBD2. Germline lookup yields CDR1 SGHTS and CDR2 YDEGEE. Trimming removed 4 bases from V and 5 bases from J; junction bases left unmatched: 7. The CDR3 sequence is 14 residues long. The DNA of the CDR3 is TGTGCCAGCAGCCTGGAGCGGGGGCTGGAGACCCAGTACTTC. Amino acid sequence: CASSLERGLETQYF.

The CDR3 protein is CASSDWGRDTQYF. CDR3 coding DNA: TGTGCCAGCAGCGACTGGGGGCGAGATACGCAGTATTTT. This chain connects TRBV9 to TRBJ2-3, with D maybe TRBD1 (6 bases). The germline CDR1 and CDR2 sequences are SGDLS and YYNGEE. The CDR3 consists of 13 residues. Trimming took 3 bases from V and 5 from J, leaving 10 bases between them. Using reference TRBV9 and TRBJ2-3 for the parts outside the CDR3, the full variable domain is DSGVTQTPKHLITATGQRVTLRCSPRSGDLSVYWYQQSLDQGLQFLIQYYNGEERAKGNILERFSAQQFPDLHSELNLSSLELGDSALYFCASSDWGRDTQYFGPGTRLTVL.

This clone has at least ten counts. Other DNA sequences within the sample encode an identical CDR3. CDR3 in DNA: TGTGCCAGCAGTTTACTTTGGACAGGGGCGAGTAGGAGCAATCAGCCCCAGCATTTT. Translation: CASSLLWTGASRSNQPQHF. The chain has TRBV28 and TRBJ1-5; 9 positions agree with TRBD1. J lost 1 base, V lost 2 bases, and 12 bases had no gene match. The CDR3 is 19 amino acids. Germline loops: CDR1 MDHEN, CDR2 SYDVKM.

The gene calls are TRBV5-6 and TRBJ2-5; D may match TRBD1 or TRBD2 (6 bases each). From germline, CDR1 is SGHDT and CDR2 YYEEEE. This CDR3 is built from 12 residues. V dropped 6 bases and J dropped 7 bases, with 13 bases sitting between them. CDR3 sequence: CASTREGGTQYF. The CDR3 DNA follows: TGTGCCAGCACCCGAGAGGGGGGGACCCAGTACTTC.

This clone was observed a few times. The rearrangement joins TRBV29-1 to TRBJ2-7; D uncertain. V lost 7 bases, J lost 6 bases, and 19 bases lay in between. This CDR3 is 13 amino acids long. Germline V gene data show CDR1 as SQVTM and CDR2 as ANQGSEA. CDR3 bases: TGCAGCGAGACCGGGCCGCCTTCTACCGAGCAGTACTTC. Translating gives CSETGPPSTEQYF.

V usage is TRBV7-6 and J usage is TRBJ2-5; D assignment may be TRBD1 or TRBD2 (5 bases each). The germline CDR1 and CDR2 sequences are SGHVS and FNYEAQ. The CDR3 length is 14 residues. V lost 4 bases and J 4 bases, leaving 13 bases between the germline ends. This chain's CDR3 is CASSSSRGGETQYF. The CDR3 DNA reads as TGTGCCAGCAGCTCCTCCCGGGGCGGAGAGACCCAGTACTTC.

The chain is built from TRBV10-3 and TRBJ2-5; D uncertain. CDR3 length equals 13 residues. The germline gives CDR1 ENHRY, CDR2 SYGVKD. Trimming took off 4 bases at V and 4 bases at J, with 10 bases between the two ends. The CDR3 DNA follows: TGTGCCATCAGTGTTGGGCCGGGAGAGACCCAGTACTTC. Translating gives CAISVGPGETQYF.